The 25 T cell receptor beta chains presented below share a single source sample, sequenced in a study of cytotoxic CD8 clonotypes in ibrutinib-treated CLL. Here immunoSEQ multiplex PCR was the method, and the copy in TCRdb shows in-frame clones only, minus some. The repertoire has about 300,000 clones, about 64% of them found once; the top ten carry roughly 6.8%. Sequencing was performed on PBMCs, taken after 36 months of ibrutinib treatment. Every receptor here comes from a human donor with chronic lymphocytic leukemia.

There are a few counts of this clone. Within the sample, other DNA sequences also encode this same CDR3. This sequence joins TRBV29-1 and TRBJ2-7; the D gene is possibly TRBD1 (6 bases). V was pared by 3 bases and J by 1 base, with 10 bases between. CDR3 length: 13 residues. Germline loops: CDR1 SQVTM, CDR2 ANQGSEA. The CDR3 DNA follows: TGCAGCGTTGAGACAGGATCTTCCTACGAGCAGTACTTC. This translates into CSVETGSSYEQYF.

V is TRBV20-1 and J is TRBJ1-1, with D perhaps TRBD1 (5 bases). Trimming cost V 6 bases and J 2 bases, with 7 bases left between them. Per the germline V gene, CDR1 is DFQATT and CDR2 is SNEGSKA (reference sequence). The CDR3 is 11 residues long. The CDR3: CSAGVNTEAFF. DNA for the CDR3: TGCAGTGCAGGGGTAAACACTGAAGCTTTCTTT.

This clone occurred once. In DNA, the CDR3 is TGCGCCAGCAGCCAACCCACGACAGGGAAGGCCAAAAACATTCAGTACTTC. It encodes CASSQPTTGKAKNIQYF. The genes are TRBV4-1 and TRBJ2-4; TRBD1 matches 7 bases. Losses at the gene ends were 2 bases for V and 1 base for J; bases not matched to a gene: 8. This CDR3 comprises 17 residues. Germline CDR1 is MGHRA and CDR2 is YSYEKL.

The chain carries TRBV18 and TRBJ1-2; a weak D match, TRBD1 (6 bases). Trimming removed 6 bases at V and 2 bases at J, with 10 bases between. Germline V gives CDR1 KGHSH, CDR2 LQKENI. The CDR3 contains 13 residues. The CDR3: CASSGGTNYGYTF. CDR3 sequence (DNA): TGTGCCAGCTCGGGTGGGACAAACTATGGCTACACCTTC.

This sequence joins TRBV2 and TRBJ1-2; 7 positions agree with TRBD1. Losses at the gene ends were 3 bases for V and 2 bases for J; bases not matched to a gene: 6. This CDR3 spans 15 amino acids. Germline V gene lookup returns CDR1 SNHLY and CDR2 FYNNEI. CDR3 sequence reads: CASSDAVRGNYGYTF. CDR3 DNA: TGTGCCAGCAGTGATGCGGTCAGGGGGAACTATGGCTACACCTTC.

The chain employs TRBV15 and TRBJ1-5; a possible D gene is TRBD1 (5 bases). In germline, CDR1 is LNHNV, CDR2 YYDKDF (reference sequence). The CDR3 contains 13 residues. Trimming took 1 base from V and 7 from J, leaving 8 bases between them. Here the CDR3 reads CATSRAGAQPQHF. Here the CDR3 DNA reads TGTGCCACCAGCAGAGCCGGGGCACAGCCCCAGCATTTT. The full variable domain, its missing parts supplied by reference TRBV15 and TRBJ1-5, is DAMVIQNPRYQVTQFGKPVTLSCSQTLNHNVMYWYQQKSSQAPKLLFHYYDKDFNNEADTPDNFQSRRPNTSFCFLDIRSPGLGDTAMYLCATSRAGAQPQHFGDGTRLSIL.

The V call is TRBV11-3, the J call TRBJ1-1; possibly TRBD1 for D (5 bases). Germline CDR1 SGHNT, CDR2 YENEEA. V lost 1 base and J 0 bases, leaving 6 bases between the germline ends. The CDR3 spans 14 residues. For the CDR3, the DNA is TGTGCCAGCAGCTTAGGACAGATGAACACTGAAGCTTTCTTT. It specifies CASSLGQMNTEAFF.

V and J are TRBV2 and TRBJ2-3; perhaps D is TRBD1 or TRBD2 (6 bases each). V was shortened by 11 bases and J by 1 base, with 10 bases between the two germline ends. The CDR3 has 12 amino acids. Germline CDR1 is SNHLY and CDR2 is FYNNEI. The CDR3 spells CAGGRGTDTQYF. The CDR3 region has the DNA TGTGCCGGGGGGCGGGGCACAGATACGCAGTATTTT.

The chain joins TRBV5-6 to TRBJ2-1; tentatively, D is TRBD2 (5 bases). Germline CDR1 reads SGHDT; CDR2 reads YYEEEE. Trimming took off 4 bases at V and 8 bases at J, with 28 bases between the two ends. The CDR3 totals 18 residues. The DNA for the CDR3 is TGTGCCAGCAGCGGCGTTAGATTTTCGGAGGTGTACAATGATGAGCAGTTCTTC. This codes for CASSGVRFSEVYNDEQFF. Drawing the rest from reference TRBV5-6 and TRBJ2-1, the complete variable domain is DAGVTQSPTHLIKTRGQQVTLRCSPKSGHDTVSWYQQALGQGPQFIFQYYEEEERQRGNFPDRFSGHQFPNYSSELNVNALLLGDSALYLCASSGVRFSEVYNDEQFFGPGTRLTVL.

The J gene is TRBJ2-6, the V gene TRBV5-4, with D possibly being TRBD1 (6 bases). The CDR3 extends over 16 amino acids. V shed 6 bases and J shed 4 bases, with 17 bases lying between them. Germline V CDR1 and CDR2: SGHNT, YYREEE (reference sequence). CDR3 sequence (DNA): TGTGCCAGCACCGTCTCAGGGGCAGGAGGGGCCAACGTCCTGACTTTC. Translation: CASTVSGAGGANVLTF.

This chain connects TRBV7-9 to TRBJ2-7; D is uncertain. The germline CDR1 and CDR2 sequences are SEHNR and FQNEAQ (reference sequence). Trimming pared 3 bases from V and 7 bases from J, leaving 13 bases between. The CDR3 totals 13 residues. The chain's CDR3 is CASSFAALPEQYF. CDR3 DNA sequence: TGTGCCAGCAGCTTCGCGGCGTTACCAGAGCAGTACTTC.

This CDR3 reads CATRLGRAPATEAFF. DNA of the CDR3: TGTGCCACTCGCCTAGGGCGGGCGCCAGCCACTGAAGCTTTCTTT. The genes are TRBV7-8 and TRBJ1-1; unclear D gene. Germline loops: CDR1 SGHVS, CDR2 FQNEAQ. The CDR3 spans 15 residues. V lost 10 bases to trimming and J lost 4 bases, with 22 bases between them.

The V gene is TRBV5-6, the J gene TRBJ1-5, with 7 bases aligning to TRBD1. CDR1 and CDR2 (germline): SGHDT, YYEEEE. This CDR3 is 16 amino acids long. Germline trimming cut 4 bases from V and 4 bases from J; bases unmatched to any gene: 11. The CDR3 DNA reads as TGTGCCAGCAGCCTAGCCCGGAAGGGGGCAAATCAGCCCCAGCATTTT. Residues: CASSLARKGANQPQHF.

This clone is a singleton in its sample. The chain recombines TRBV5-4 with TRBJ2-3; 8 bases fit TRBD1. Germline values: CDR1 SGHNT, CDR2 YYREEE (reference sequence). The CDR3 runs to 15 residues. V gave up 2 bases and J gave up 2 bases; unmatched junction bases: 4. The CDR3: CASSFWTGSTDTQYF. The CDR3 DNA is TGTGCCAGCAGCTTCTGGACAGGGTCCACAGATACGCAGTATTTT.

This clone was seen only a few times. The V call is TRBV14, the J call TRBJ2-7, with 10 bases matching TRBD2. The CDR3 contains 20 residues. Unmatched junction bases numbered 18, after V lost 1 base and J lost 3 bases. From germline, CDR1 is SGHDN and CDR2 FVKESK. CDR3: CASSQVLPGASGRLIYEQYF. The CDR3 DNA reads TGTGCCAGCAGCCAAGTTTTACCCGGAGCTAGCGGGAGACTAATCTACGAGCAGTACTTC.

A few counts support this clone. The chain recombines TRBV11-2 with TRBJ2-5; TRBD2 aligns across 8 bases. J was trimmed by 1 base and V by 3 bases; bases with no gene match: 4. This CDR3 is built from 15 residues. CDR1 and CDR2 (germline): SGHAT, FQNNGV. Here the CDR3 reads CASSLAGGFQETQYF. The CDR3 bases are TGTGCCAGCAGCTTGGCGGGAGGATTCCAAGAGACCCAGTACTTC.

This clone was seen more than once but under ten times. V usage is TRBV4-1 and J usage is TRBJ2-7; TRBD2 matches at 7 bases. The CDR3 has 15 amino acids. Trimming took 1 base from V and 3 from J; bases not matched to a gene: 6. Germline V gene lookup returns CDR1 MGHRA and CDR2 YSYEKL. The CDR3 sequence: CASSQVGGGSYEQYF. The CDR3 DNA sequence: TGCGCCAGCAGCCAAGTGGGGGGAGGGAGCTACGAGCAGTACTTC.

The CDR3: CASSMGRRSGANVLTF. The CDR3 nucleotides are TGTGCCAGTAGTATGGGGCGCCGGTCTGGGGCCAACGTCCTGACTTTC. The chain employs TRBV19 and TRBJ2-6; tentatively, D is TRBD1 (5 bases). The CDR3 extends over 16 amino acids. V lost 3 bases and J lost 1, with 10 bases in between. Germline lookup yields CDR1 LNHDA and CDR2 SQIVND (reference sequence).

As regards this clone: Different DNA sequences within this sample yield the same CDR3. The chain links TRBV29-1 to TRBJ2-2, with D perhaps assigned TRBD1 or TRBD2 (5 bases each). The CDR3 extends over 14 amino acids. V was cut by 3 bases and J by 5 bases, with 13 bases left in between. Germline loops: CDR1 SQVTM, CDR2 ANQGSEA. CDR3 protein: CSVDRGRGTGELFF. The CDR3 DNA follows: TGCAGCGTTGATAGGGGACGGGGTACCGGGGAGCTGTTTTTT.

The sample holds one count of this clone. The CDR3 protein is CASSSGTGARAGELFF. Written as DNA, the CDR3 is TGTGCCAGCAGTTCCGGGACAGGGGCCCGAGCCGGGGAGCTGTTTTTT. The rearrangement joins TRBV27 to TRBJ2-2, with 10 bases matching TRBD1. V shed 4 bases, J shed 6 bases, and the junction held 8 bases outside the gene matches. There are 16 residues in the CDR3. Germline V CDR1 and CDR2: MNHEY, SMNVEV (reference sequence).

This clone appeared a single time. The rearrangement joins TRBV9 to TRBJ2-1; 10 bases are a match to TRBD2. The CDR3 loop spans 15 amino acids. The V and J ends lost 4 bases and 6 bases, in that order; junction bases with no gene match: 7. Germline V CDR1 and CDR2: SGDLS, YYNGEE. CDR3 in amino acids: CASSLLAGLSNEQFF. DNA of the CDR3: TGTGCCAGCAGCTTACTAGCGGGATTAAGCAATGAGCAGTTCTTC.

CDR3 protein: CASKGSSGILSSYEQYF. As DNA, the CDR3 is TGTGCCAGTAAGGGTTCTAGCGGGATCCTTTCTTCCTACGAGCAGTACTTC. The chain links TRBV19 to TRBJ2-7, with 9 nucleotides matching TRBD2. There are 17 residues in the CDR3. Germline V gene lookup returns CDR1 LNHDA and CDR2 SQIVND (reference sequence). J was trimmed by 1 base and V by 7 bases; bases with no gene match: 14.

This chain links TRBV12-5 with TRBJ2-7, with D tentatively TRBD2 (7 bases). The CDR3 is made up of 14 amino acids. V shed 5 bases and J shed 0 bases, with 11 bases lying between them. Germline assignment: CDR1 LGHNT and CDR2 FRNRAP. CDR3 protein: CASGGGASSYEQYF. In DNA, the CDR3 is TGTGCTAGTGGTGGGGGGGCGAGCTCCTACGAGCAGTACTTC. The whole variable domain, filled in from reference TRBV12-5 and TRBJ2-7, reads DARVTQTPRHKVTEMGQEVTMRCQPILGHNTVFWYRQTMMQGLELLAYFRNRAPLDDSGMPKDRFSAEMPDATLATLKIQPSEPRDSAVYFCASGGGASSYEQYFGPGTRLTVT.

J is TRBJ2-3 and V is TRBV9, with D possibly TRBD2 on 7 matching bases. This CDR3 is built from 16 residues. Germline lookup yields CDR1 SGDLS and CDR2 YYNGEE. The ends were cut back, 3 bases at V and 1 base at J, with 15 bases in the middle. The CDR3 here is CASSALGGGGTDTQYF. The CDR3 DNA reads as TGTGCCAGCAGCGCCCTAGGAGGGGGGGGCACAGATACGCAGTATTTT.

The CDR3 region has the DNA TGCGCCAGCAGCTTCGACAGGGGCCGTTATGGCTACACCTTC. It encodes CASSFDRGRYGYTF. This chain links TRBV5-1 with TRBJ1-2, with 8 bases that match TRBD1. The CDR3 is made up of 14 amino acids. J gave up 5 bases and V 2 bases, and 5 bases lay outside the gene matches. Germline CDR1 reads SGHRS; CDR2 reads YFSETQ.